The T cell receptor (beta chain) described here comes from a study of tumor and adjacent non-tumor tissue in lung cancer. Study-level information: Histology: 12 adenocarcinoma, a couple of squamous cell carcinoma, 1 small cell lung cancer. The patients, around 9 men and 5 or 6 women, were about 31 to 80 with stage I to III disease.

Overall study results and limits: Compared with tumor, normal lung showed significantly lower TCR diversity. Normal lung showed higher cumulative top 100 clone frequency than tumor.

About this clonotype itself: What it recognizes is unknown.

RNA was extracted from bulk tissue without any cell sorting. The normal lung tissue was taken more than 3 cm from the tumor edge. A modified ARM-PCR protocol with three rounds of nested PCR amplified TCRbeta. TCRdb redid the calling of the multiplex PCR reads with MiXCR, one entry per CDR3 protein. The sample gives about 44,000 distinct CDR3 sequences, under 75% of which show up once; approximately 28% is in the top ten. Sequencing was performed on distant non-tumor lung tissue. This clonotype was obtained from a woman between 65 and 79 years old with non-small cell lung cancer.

The CDR3 DNA is TGCGCCAGCAGCTCCCACAACAATTACGATGAGCAGTTCTTC. Its translation: CASSSHNNYDEQFF. This chain connects TRBV5-1 to TRBJ2-1; D ambiguous. The CDR3 spans 14 residues. V was clipped by 3 bases and J by 8 bases, with 15 bases between them. Germline V CDR1 and CDR2: SGHRS, YFSETQ.